These T cell receptor beta chains were read from a single sample in a study of T-cell memory formation after mild COVID-19. TCRdb independently ran MiXCR on the 5' RACE reads; one entry per CDR3 protein. This sample has 400,000 or so distinct CDR3 sequences, with 20% found just once. Sequencing input: PBMCs or a T cell subset sorted from them (not recorded which). The receptors stem from an adult woman who had mild COVID-19 (a few samples of this study predate the infection). Cell type and time point are not known. Both conserved end residues are part of each CDR3. A D gene is named only where the DNA matches it firmly. Not all rows give a size; the values are once, few, many and, for expanded clones, a class.

>TRBJ2-1|TRBV24-1|-|few
CATSVPGQEGNEQFF
TGTGCCACCAGTGTCCCTGGACAGGAGGGCAATGAGCAGTTCTTC
>TRBJ2-2|TRBV2|TRBD1|few
CASIQGGYTGELFF
TGTGCCAGCATACAGGGGGGATACACCGGGGAGCTGTTTTTT
>TRBJ2-1|TRBV24-1|TRBD1|-
CATSDFSWQGDHNEQFF
TGTGCCACCAGTGATTTCTCATGGCAGGGGGATCACAATGAGCAGTTCTTC
>TRBJ2-5|TRBV30|-|-
CAWSTGSQETQYF
TGTGCCTGGAGTACAGGGTCCCAAGAGACCCAGTACTTC
>TRBJ2-1|TRBV4-1|-|-
CASSRRGGDEQFF
TGCGCCAGCAGCCGCAGGGGGGGGGATGAGCAGTTCTTC
>TRBJ2-7|TRBV20-1|TRBD2|few
CSAISGNHYEQYF
TGCAGTGCTATTAGCGGGAACCACTACGAGCAGTACTTC
>TRBJ2-1|TRBV6-1|-|few
CASSVLVGAPNEQFF
TGTGCCAGCAGTGTTTTGGTCGGGGCTCCGAATGAGCAGTTCTTC
>TRBJ2-7|TRBV27|-|few
CASSLWDKTYEQYF
TGTGCCAGCAGTTTATGGGACAAGACCTACGAGCAGTACTTC
>TRBJ2-5|TRBV6-1|-|few
CASSDHETQYF
TGTGCCAGCAGTGACCACGAGACCCAGTACTTC
>TRBJ2-2|TRBV24-1|-|-
CATSDTMTRRAGELFF
TGTGCCACCAGTGATACCATGACTCGTCGAGCCGGGGAGCTGTTTTTT
>TRBJ1-1|TRBV15|-|-
CATIGSRGGAFF
TGTGCCACCATAGGTAGCCGAGGGGGTGCTTTCTTT
>TRBJ2-7|TRBV29-1|-|-
CSAPMGSEQYF
TGCAGCGCCCCAATGGGTTCCGAGCAGTACTTC
>TRBJ2-3|TRBV7-2|TRBD2|-
CASSLEGAWRGGRDTQYF
TGTGCCAGCAGCTTAGAAGGGGCTTGGCGGGGGGGCCGAGATACGCAGTATTTT
>TRBJ2-7|TRBV24-1|-|-
CATPGTHLYEQYF
TGTGCCACCCCCGGGACCCATCTCTACGAGCAGTACTTC
>TRBJ2-1|TRBV7-9|TRBD1|-
CASRAGTAYNEQFF
TGTGCCAGCAGGGCCGGGACAGCCTACAATGAGCAGTTCTTC
>TRBJ1-1|TRBV2|-|many
CASSVSGDTEAFF
TGTGCCAGCAGTGTGTCTGGAGACACTGAAGCTTTCTTT
>TRBJ2-1|TRBV12-3/TRBV12-4|-|-
CDSSPEADEQFF
TGTGACAGCAGTCCCGAGGCTGATGAGCAGTTCTTC
>TRBJ1-6|TRBV12-3/TRBV12-4|-|-
CASSLGQATPLHF
TGTGCCAGCAGTTTAGGCCAGGCTACACCCCTCCACTTT
>TRBJ2-1|TRBV3-1|TRBD2|-
CASSQDEMGLAGGAYNEQFF
TGTGCCAGCAGCCAAGACGAAATGGGACTAGCGGGAGGTGCCTACAATGAGCAGTTCTTC
>TRBJ2-7|TRBV5-1|-|-
CASSRYSRQVSSYEQYF
TGCGCCAGCAGCCGGTACAGTCGACAGGTGTCCTCCTACGAGCAGTACTTC
>TRBJ1-1|TRBV25-1|-|-
CASNYGTEAFF
TGTGCCAGCAATTACGGAACTGAAGCTTTCTTT
>TRBJ1-1|TRBV7-9|-|-
CASSLARQPPEAFF
TGTGCCAGCAGCTTAGCCCGGCAGCCGCCTGAAGCTTTCTTT
>TRBJ2-7|TRBV12-3/TRBV12-4|-|-
CASSPGQPPREQYF
TGTGCCAGCAGTCCGGGGCAACCGCCCCGGGAGCAGTACTTC
>TRBJ2-5|TRBV7-9|TRBD1|many
CASSLAPGGETQYF
TGTGCCAGCAGCTTAGCGCCAGGGGGCGAGACCCAGTACTTC
>TRBJ1-2|TRBV6-5|-|once
CASSYLQGNGYTF
TGTGCCAGCAGTTACCTCCAGGGGAATGGCTACACCTTC
>TRBJ1-3|TRBV19|-|-
CASNRGGSGNTIYF
TGTGCCAGTAATCGTGGGGGATCCGGAAACACCATATATTTT
>TRBJ1-2|TRBV4-2|-|few
CASSQDPGEKNYGYTF
TGTGCCAGCAGCCAAGATCCCGGGGAAAAAAACTATGGCTACACCTTC
>TRBJ2-3|TRBV9|-|-
CASSVDGTDTQYF
TGTGCCAGCAGCGTAGATGGCACAGATACGCAGTATTTT
>TRBJ1-1|TRBV11-3|-|few
CASSLGGTMNTEAFF
TGTGCCAGCAGCTTAGGAGGGACGATGAACACTGAAGCTTTCTTT
>TRBJ1-5|TRBV10-3|-|-
CAISEGNSNQPQHF
TGTGCCATCAGTGAGGGGAATAGCAATCAGCCCCAGCATTTT
>TRBJ1-2|TRBV2|-|-
CASTAGYGYTF
TGTGCCAGCACCGCCGGCTATGGCTACACCTTC
>TRBJ2-1|TRBV7-3|-|many
CASSLDGQSSYNEQFF
TGTGCCAGCAGCTTAGACGGGCAGAGCTCCTACAATGAGCAGTTCTTC